The next 16 T cell receptor beta chains were all read from a single sample in a study of blood T cell repertoires in COVID-19 (TCRdb year 2020). To prepare the library, the immunoSEQ multiplex PCR assay was applied. TCRdb stores this immuneACCESS table with in-frame sequences only. Part of the clones is absent; in the studies checked, under half of the shortfall reflects unresolved V genes, and no reason is known for the rest. In all, the sample holds about 300,000 clones, and about nine tenths of those were seen once. About 2% of the sample belongs to the ten largest clones. Sequencing was done on a sample of peripheral blood. The origin of the receptors is a woman between 25 and 40 years old with COVID-19, enrolled during active disease.

The J gene is TRBJ1-1, the V gene TRBV19; 7 nucleotides line up with TRBD1. The germline V gene has CDR1 LNHDA and CDR2 SQIVND (reference sequence). The CDR3 has 15 residues. After removal of 5 bases from V and 0 bases from J, the junction contained 6 bases not matched to a gene. The CDR3 bases are TGTGCCAGTAGTCCAGGGGGGTTGCTGAACACTGAAGCTTTCTTT. This translates into CASSPGGLLNTEAFF.

The V and J genes are TRBV6-1 and TRBJ2-7; D unclear. V was shortened by 4 bases and J by 1 base, with 17 bases between the two germline ends. The CDR3 extends over 16 amino acids. In germline, CDR1 is MNHNS, CDR2 SASEGT. The CDR3 DNA reads TGTGCCAGCAGTGCCGACACGACCCCCTTTTCCTACGAGCAGTACTTC. Its protein product is CASSADTTPFSYEQYF.

This clone came up a few times. This chain connects TRBV29-1 to TRBJ2-3; D is undetermined. CDR1 is SQVTM, CDR2 ANQGSEA, per germline. Trimming pared 3 bases from V and 1 base from J, leaving 11 bases between. This CDR3 contains 14 residues. The CDR3 reads CSVDWPQGTDTQYF. The CDR3 bases are TGCAGCGTTGACTGGCCGCAGGGCACAGATACGCAGTATTTT.

V and J are TRBV12-3 or TRBV12-4 and TRBJ2-5; TRBD1 might be the D (6 bases). Trimming cost V 5 bases and J 3 bases, with 10 bases left between them. The CDR3 is made up of 13 amino acids. This CDR3 is CASSLDSKETQYF. In nucleotides, the CDR3 is TGTGCCAGCAGTCTGGACAGCAAAGAGACCCAGTACTTC.

The chain combines TRBV15 with TRBJ2-5; D remains ambiguous. The V gene's germline CDR1 is LNHNV and CDR2 YYDKDF (reference sequence). There are 13 residues in the CDR3. Trimming took off 1 base at V and 3 bases at J, with 6 bases between the two ends. Written as DNA, the CDR3 is TGTGCCACCAGCAGAGCGCCAGAAGAGACCCAGTACTTC. Translated, it gives CATSRAPEETQYF. Based on the CDR3 plus reference TRBV15 and TRBJ2-5, the full variable domain is DAMVIQNPRYQVTQFGKPVTLSCSQTLNHNVMYWYQQKSSQAPKLLFHYYDKDFNNEADTPDNFQSRRPNTSFCFLDIRSPGLGDTAMYLCATSRAPEETQYFGPGTRLLVL.

This clone was observed a single time. The chain couples TRBV6-5 to TRBJ2-7, with TRBD2 as a possible D gene (6 bases). V was pared by 10 bases and J by 0 bases, with 16 bases between. The CDR3 covers 14 residues. CDR1 is MNHEY, CDR2 SVGAGI, per germline. The CDR3 DNA follows: TGTGCCACAAGCCCCGGGGGAAGCTCCTACGAGCAGTACTTC. Its translation is CATSPGGSSYEQYF.

The chain has TRBV6-1 and TRBJ1-1; TRBD1 might be the D (5 bases). Trimming pared 6 bases from V and 8 bases from J, leaving 25 bases between. This CDR3 region has 16 residues. Looked up from germline, CDR1 is MNHNS and CDR2 is SASEGT. The CDR3 is CASRERTGPTPSEAFF. The CDR3 coding sequence is TGTGCCAGCAGGGAAAGAACAGGCCCAACCCCCTCCGAAGCTTTCTTT.

The chain uses TRBV30 and TRBJ1-2; no definite D call. V was shortened by 2 bases and J by 1 base, with 5 bases between the two germline ends. This CDR3 has 12 residues. In germline, CDR1 is GTSNPN, CDR2 SVGIG (reference sequence). The CDR3 sequence is CAWSRVNYGYTF. CDR3 DNA sequence: TGTGCCTGGAGTCGAGTTAACTATGGCTACACCTTC.

The J gene is TRBJ1-5, the V gene TRBV7-8, with 8 bases that match TRBD1. This CDR3 has 14 amino acids. The trim removed 5 bases at V and 5 bases at J, leaving 5 bases unmatched. Per the germline V gene, CDR1 is SGHVS and CDR2 is FQNEAQ. Here the CDR3 reads CASSGDRGYQPQHF. The CDR3 nucleotides are TGTGCCAGCAGCGGAGACAGGGGCTATCAGCCCCAGCATTTT.

This chain uses TRBV9 with TRBJ2-1; TRBD2 matches 10 bases. The CDR3 runs to 16 residues. The germline V gene has CDR1 SGDLS and CDR2 YYNGEE. After removal of 1 base from V and 10 bases from J, the junction contained 11 bases not matched to a gene. Here the CDR3 reads CASSVREAGGLSEQFF. Written as DNA, the CDR3 is TGTGCCAGCAGCGTACGAGAAGCGGGGGGGCTCTCCGAGCAGTTCTTC.

The V gene is TRBV28, the J gene TRBJ1-5; D not resolved. In germline, CDR1 is MDHEN, CDR2 SYDVKM. CDR3 length equals 15 residues. V lost 7 bases and J 1 base, leaving 14 bases between the germline ends. CDR3 protein: CASTTAGSSNQPQHF. The CDR3 nucleotides read TGTGCCAGCACCACAGCGGGTTCGAGCAATCAGCCCCAGCATTTT.

This rearrangement joins TRBV2 to TRBJ1-1, with a possible D match to TRBD1 (6 bases). V was pared by 6 bases and J by 5 bases, with 13 bases between. The CDR3 has 13 amino acids. Per germline, CDR1 SNHLY and CDR2 FYNNEI. The CDR3 loop reads CASRPDRWTEAFF. CDR3 nucleotide sequence: TGTGCCAGCAGGCCCGACAGGTGGACTGAAGCTTTCTTT.

The V gene is TRBV24-1, the J gene TRBJ2-2; 8 bases align to TRBD2. There are 17 residues in the CDR3. Trimming removed 2 bases from V and 1 base from J; junction bases left unmatched: 5. The germline CDR1 and CDR2 sequences are KGHDR and SFDVKD. The CDR3 protein is CATSDSFAGGNTGELFF. The CDR3 DNA follows: TGTGCCACCAGTGATTCCTTTGCGGGGGGGAACACCGGGGAGCTGTTTTTT.

This clone was observed a few times. The CDR3 coding sequence is TGTGCCTGGAGGGGGCCGGGCCACAGACACGAAAAACTGTTTTTT. Residues: CAWRGPGHRHEKLFF. V gene TRBV30 combines with J gene TRBJ1-4, with D maybe TRBD1 (5 bases). CDR1 GTSNPN and CDR2 SVGIG come from the germline V gene (reference sequence). The CDR3 has 15 residues. Trimming shortened V by 3 bases and J by 8 bases, and 19 bases separated the two germline ends. The entire variable domain, with the rest obtained from reference TRBV30 and TRBJ1-4, is as follows: SQTIHQWPATLVQPVGSPLSLECTVEGTSNPNLYWYRQAAGRGLQLLFYSVGIGQISSEVPQNLSASRPQDRQFILSSKKLLLSDSGFYLCAWRGPGHRHEKLFFGSGTQLSVL.

V usage is TRBV15 and J usage is TRBJ2-6; TRBD1 might be the D (6 bases). V was pared by 6 bases and J by 4 bases, with 16 bases between. The CDR3 covers 16 residues. Germline-derived CDR1 and CDR2 are LNHNV and YYDKDF (reference sequence). The chain's CDR3 is CATSQERGSGANVLTF. The CDR3 DNA reads as TGTGCCACCAGTCAGGAGAGGGGGTCCGGGGCCAACGTCCTGACTTTC.

J is TRBJ1-6 and V is TRBV19; 7 bases line up with TRBD1. Germline trimming cut 6 bases from V and 3 bases from J; bases unmatched to any gene: 17. CDR1 is LNHDA and CDR2 is SQIVND in the germline V gene (reference sequence). The CDR3 is 19 residues long. CDR3 residues: CASSSTPDRPIYYNSPLHF. CDR3 DNA sequence: TGTGCCAGTAGCTCTACACCGGACAGGCCAATCTACTATAATTCACCCCTCCACTTT.